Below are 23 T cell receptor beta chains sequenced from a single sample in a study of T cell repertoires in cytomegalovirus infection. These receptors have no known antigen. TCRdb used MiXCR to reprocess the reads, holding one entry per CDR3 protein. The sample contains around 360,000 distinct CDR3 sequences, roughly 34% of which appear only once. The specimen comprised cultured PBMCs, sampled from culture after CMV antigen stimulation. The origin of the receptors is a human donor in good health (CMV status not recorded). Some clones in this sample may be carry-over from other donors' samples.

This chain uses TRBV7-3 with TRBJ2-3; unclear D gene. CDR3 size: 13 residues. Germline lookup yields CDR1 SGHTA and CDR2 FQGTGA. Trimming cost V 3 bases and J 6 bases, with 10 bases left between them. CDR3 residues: CASSFQVGDTQYF. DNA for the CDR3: TGTGCCAGCAGCTTTCAGGTGGGGGATACGCAGTATTTT.

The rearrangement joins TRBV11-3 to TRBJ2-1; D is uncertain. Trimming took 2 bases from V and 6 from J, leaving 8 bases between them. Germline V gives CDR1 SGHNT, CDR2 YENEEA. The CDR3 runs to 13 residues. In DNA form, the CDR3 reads TGTGCCAGCAGCTTACCCCCAGGCAATGAGCAGTTCTTC. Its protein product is CASSLPPGNEQFF.

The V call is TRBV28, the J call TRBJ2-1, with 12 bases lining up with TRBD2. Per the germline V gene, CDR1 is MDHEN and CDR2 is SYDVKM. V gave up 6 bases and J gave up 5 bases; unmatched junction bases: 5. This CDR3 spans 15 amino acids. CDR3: CASRLAGGGHNEQFF. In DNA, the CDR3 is TGTGCCAGCAGGCTAGCGGGAGGGGGGCACAATGAGCAGTTCTTC.

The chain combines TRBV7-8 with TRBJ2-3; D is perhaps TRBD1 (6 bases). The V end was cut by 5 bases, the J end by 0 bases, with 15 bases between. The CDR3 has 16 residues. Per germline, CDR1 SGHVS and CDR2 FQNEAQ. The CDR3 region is CASSPRGRGSTDTQYF. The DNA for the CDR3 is TGTGCCAGCAGCCCCCGCGGTAGGGGGAGCACAGATACGCAGTATTTT.

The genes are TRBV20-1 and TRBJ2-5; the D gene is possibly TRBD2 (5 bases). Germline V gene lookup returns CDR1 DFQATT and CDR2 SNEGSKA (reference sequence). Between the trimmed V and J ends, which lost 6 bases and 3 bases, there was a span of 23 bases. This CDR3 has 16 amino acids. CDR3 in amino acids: CSAAIWGARFEETQYF. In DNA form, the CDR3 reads TGCAGTGCCGCCATTTGGGGAGCTCGTTTCGAAGAGACCCAGTACTTC.

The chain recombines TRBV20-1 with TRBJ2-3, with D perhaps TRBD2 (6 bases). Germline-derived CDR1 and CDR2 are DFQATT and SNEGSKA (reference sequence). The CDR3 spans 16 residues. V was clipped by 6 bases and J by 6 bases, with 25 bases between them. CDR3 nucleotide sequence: TGCAGTGCCAGTGACCGGCGGGACCAACGAGTGGATACGCAGTATTTT. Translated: CSASDRRDQRVDTQYF.

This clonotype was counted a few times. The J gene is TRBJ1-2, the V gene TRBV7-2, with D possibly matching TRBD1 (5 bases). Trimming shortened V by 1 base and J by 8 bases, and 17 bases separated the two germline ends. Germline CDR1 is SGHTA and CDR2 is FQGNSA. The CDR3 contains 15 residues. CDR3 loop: CASSLDLEAGTGYTF. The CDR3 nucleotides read TGTGCCAGCAGCTTAGACTTAGAGGCGGGGACGGGCTACACCTTC.

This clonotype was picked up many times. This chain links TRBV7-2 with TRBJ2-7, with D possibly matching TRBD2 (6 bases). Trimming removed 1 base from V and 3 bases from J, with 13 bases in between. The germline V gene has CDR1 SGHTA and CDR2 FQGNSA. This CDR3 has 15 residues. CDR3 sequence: CASSLGVGGSYEQYF. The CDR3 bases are TGTGCCAGCAGCTTAGGTGTGGGAGGAAGCTACGAGCAGTACTTC.

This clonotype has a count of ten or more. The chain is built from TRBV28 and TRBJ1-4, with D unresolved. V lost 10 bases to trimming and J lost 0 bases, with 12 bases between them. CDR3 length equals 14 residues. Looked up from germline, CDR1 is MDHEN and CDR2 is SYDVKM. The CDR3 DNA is TGTGCCACCCGAGGCAGGACAACTAATGAAAAACTGTTTTTT. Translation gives CATRGRTTNEKLFF.

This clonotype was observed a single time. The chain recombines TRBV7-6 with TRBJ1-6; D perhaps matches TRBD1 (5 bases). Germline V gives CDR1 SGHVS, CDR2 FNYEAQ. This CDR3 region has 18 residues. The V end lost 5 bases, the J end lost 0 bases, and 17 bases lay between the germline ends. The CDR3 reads CASSTAESQGSYNSPLHF. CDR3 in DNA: TGTGCCAGCAGCACCGCCGAGAGCCAGGGCTCCTATAATTCACCCCTCCACTTT.

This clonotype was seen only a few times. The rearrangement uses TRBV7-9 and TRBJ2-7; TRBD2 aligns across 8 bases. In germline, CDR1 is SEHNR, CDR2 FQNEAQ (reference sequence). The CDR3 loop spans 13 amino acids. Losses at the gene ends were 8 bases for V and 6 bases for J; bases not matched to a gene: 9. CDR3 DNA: TGTGCCAGCTCCCTCGGGGGGGCCTCCGAGCAGTACGTC. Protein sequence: CASSLGGASEQYV.

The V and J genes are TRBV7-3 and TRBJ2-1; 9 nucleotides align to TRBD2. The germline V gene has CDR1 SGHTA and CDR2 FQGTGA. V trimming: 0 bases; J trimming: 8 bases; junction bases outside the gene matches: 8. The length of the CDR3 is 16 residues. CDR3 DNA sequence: TGTGCCAGCAGCTTAACGGGCGGGAGGGGCGGGGATGAGCAGTTCTTC. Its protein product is CASSLTGGRGGDEQFF.

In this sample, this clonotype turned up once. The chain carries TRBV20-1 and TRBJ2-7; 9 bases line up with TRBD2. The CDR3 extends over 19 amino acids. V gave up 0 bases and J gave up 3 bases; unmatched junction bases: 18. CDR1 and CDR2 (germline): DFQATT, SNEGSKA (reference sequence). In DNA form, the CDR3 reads TGCAGTGCTAGAGATATTATTAGGCTAGCGGGGAGTCAAAACTACGAGCAGTACTTC. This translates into CSARDIIRLAGSQNYEQYF.

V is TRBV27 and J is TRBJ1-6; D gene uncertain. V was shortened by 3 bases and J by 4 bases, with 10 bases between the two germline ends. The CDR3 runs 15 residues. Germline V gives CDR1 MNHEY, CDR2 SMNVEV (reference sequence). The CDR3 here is CASSLAPGYNSPLHF. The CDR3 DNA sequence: TGTGCCAGCAGTTTGGCTCCGGGTTATAATTCACCCCTCCACTTT.

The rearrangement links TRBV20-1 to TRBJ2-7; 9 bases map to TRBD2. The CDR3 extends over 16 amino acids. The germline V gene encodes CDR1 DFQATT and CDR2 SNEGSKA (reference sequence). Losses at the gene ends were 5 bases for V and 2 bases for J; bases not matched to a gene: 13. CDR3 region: CSAPFSGTSLAYEQYF. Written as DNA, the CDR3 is TGCAGTGCTCCATTCTCCGGGACTAGCCTTGCCTACGAGCAGTACTTC.

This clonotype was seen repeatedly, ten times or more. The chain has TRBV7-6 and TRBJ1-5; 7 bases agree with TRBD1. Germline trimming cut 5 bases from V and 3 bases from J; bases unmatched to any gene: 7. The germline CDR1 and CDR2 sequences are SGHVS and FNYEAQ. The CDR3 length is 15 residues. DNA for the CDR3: TGTGCCAGCAGCCCATTCGGACAGGTCAATCAGCCCCAGCATTTT. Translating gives CASSPFGQVNQPQHF.

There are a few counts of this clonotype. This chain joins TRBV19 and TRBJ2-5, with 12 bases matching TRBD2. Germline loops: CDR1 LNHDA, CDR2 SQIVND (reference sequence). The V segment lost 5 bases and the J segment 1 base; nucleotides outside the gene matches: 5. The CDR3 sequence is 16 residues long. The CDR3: CASSQRLAGVQETQYF. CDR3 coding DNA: TGTGCCAGTAGTCAGCGACTAGCGGGAGTCCAAGAGACCCAGTACTTC.

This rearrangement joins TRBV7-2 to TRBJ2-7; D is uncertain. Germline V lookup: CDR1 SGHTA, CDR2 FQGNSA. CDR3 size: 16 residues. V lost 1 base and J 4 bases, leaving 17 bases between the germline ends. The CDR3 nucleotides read TGTGCCAGCAGCTTAGGACGAGCGCCCCATTTATACGAGCAGTACGTC. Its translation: CASSLGRAPHLYEQYV.

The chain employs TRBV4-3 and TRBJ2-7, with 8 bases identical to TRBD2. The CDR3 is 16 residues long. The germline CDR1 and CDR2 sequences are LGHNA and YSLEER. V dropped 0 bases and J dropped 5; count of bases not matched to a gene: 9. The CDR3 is CASSQDDVSGIHEQYF. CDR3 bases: TGCGCCAGCAGCCAAGATGATGTTAGCGGGATCCACGAGCAGTACTTC.

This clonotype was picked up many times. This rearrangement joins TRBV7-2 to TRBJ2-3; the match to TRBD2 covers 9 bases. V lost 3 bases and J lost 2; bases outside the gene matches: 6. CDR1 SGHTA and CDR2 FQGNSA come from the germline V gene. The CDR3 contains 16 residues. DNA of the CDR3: TGTGCCAGCAGCTTTCTAGGCGGGAGGGACACAGATACGCAGTATTTT. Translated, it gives CASSFLGGRDTDTQYF.

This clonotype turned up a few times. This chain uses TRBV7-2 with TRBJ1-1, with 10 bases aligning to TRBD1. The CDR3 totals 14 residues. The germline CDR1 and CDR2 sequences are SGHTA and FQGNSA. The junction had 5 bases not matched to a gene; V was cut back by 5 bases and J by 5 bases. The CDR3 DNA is TGTGCCAGCAGCAGGGACAGGGGTGCGACTGAAGCTTTCTTT. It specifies CASSRDRGATEAFF.

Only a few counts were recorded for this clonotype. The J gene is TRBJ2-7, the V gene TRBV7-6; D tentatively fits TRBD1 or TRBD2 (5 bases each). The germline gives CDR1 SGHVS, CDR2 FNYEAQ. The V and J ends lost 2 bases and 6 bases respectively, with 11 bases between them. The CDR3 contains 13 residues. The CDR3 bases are TGTGCCAGCAGCTTAAGCCAGGGACGCGAGCAGTACGTC. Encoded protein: CASSLSQGREQYV.

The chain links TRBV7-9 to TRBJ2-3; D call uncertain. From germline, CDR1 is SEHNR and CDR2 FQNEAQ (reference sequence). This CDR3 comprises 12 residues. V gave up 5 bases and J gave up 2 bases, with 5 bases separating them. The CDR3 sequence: CASSTLTDTQYF. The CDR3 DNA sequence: TGTGCCAGCAGCACCCTCACAGATACGCAGTATTTT.